Given below is one TCR beta chain in context. Its antigen is as yet unknown. The data were taken from a study of cytotoxic CD8 clonotypes in ibrutinib-treated CLL. Points from the study as a whole: Baseline clonality was higher than in age-matched healthy donors and moved in step with circulating CD8+ T-cell counts. A rise in clonality was seen at ibrutinib response, and a fall back toward baseline was seen at progression. Contraction or stability on treatment was seen for public clonotypes, which were uncommon.

The CDR3 has 17 residues. CDR1 is PRHDT and CDR2 is FYEKMQ in the germline V gene (reference sequence). The V and J ends lost 7 bases and 4 bases, in that order; junction bases with no gene match: 18. Depth targeted 1 in 200,000 to 1 in 1 million T cells, averaging 10x coverage per clonotype. The assay was immunoSEQ multiplex PCR, and TCRdb's table has in-frame clones only and misses some. The sample contains nearly 300,000 clones, approximately 79% of which appear only once. This receptor was taken from a human donor with chronic lymphocytic leukemia. The sequences come from PBMCs, collected at disease progression, from a patient treated with ibrutinib. V gene TRBV13 combines with J gene TRBJ2-7; 8 bases line up with TRBD2. The CDR3: CASNSHVGAGGPYEQYF. DNA of the CDR3: TGTGCCAGCAACTCCCACGTTGGGGCGGGGGGACCGTACGAGCAGTACTTC.